The 30 T cell receptor beta chains in this list originate from one sample, sequenced in a study of early stage breast cancer tumors. The protocol was immunoSEQ multiplex PCR, while the TCRdb copy is restricted to in-frame clones and leaves out a portion. In the table there are 9,000 to 10,000 clones, 64% of which are singletons. Sample: breast tumor tissue. The source is a person in their sixties or seventies with breast cancer.

CDR3 in DNA: TGTGCCAGCACCAACGGCCCCCGGAGGGAGCAGTTCTTC. Translated, it gives CASTNGPRREQFF. The gene calls are TRBV6-1 and TRBJ2-1; D possibly corresponds to TRBD2 (5 bases). V dropped 7 bases and J dropped 10 bases, with 17 bases sitting between them. The germline V gene encodes CDR1 MNHNS and CDR2 SASEGT. This CDR3 is built from 13 residues.

V is TRBV2 and J is TRBJ2-7; 7 bases fit TRBD2. Germline loops: CDR1 SNHLY, CDR2 FYNNEI. J gave up 2 bases and V 6 bases, and 4 bases lay outside the gene matches. This CDR3 has 13 amino acids. The CDR3 DNA sequence: TGTGCCAGCAGGCTAGCGGACACCTACGAGCAGTACTTC. Translated: CASRLADTYEQYF.

The chain has TRBV5-1 and TRBJ1-1; D remains unclear. The ends were cut back, 1 base at V and 2 bases at J, with 12 bases in the middle. CDR3 length: 15 residues. Per germline, CDR1 SGHRS and CDR2 YFSETQ. The DNA for the CDR3 is TGCGCCAGCAGCTTGAGTCTCTCCCCCAACACTGAAGCTTTCTTT. Translating gives CASSLSLSPNTEAFF.

In its sample, this clone ranks as large (0.1 to 1%). This rearrangement joins TRBV4-1 to TRBJ2-7; 8 bases align to TRBD2. Germline V lookup: CDR1 MGHRA, CDR2 YSYEKL. This CDR3 comprises 19 residues. Germline trimming cut 4 bases from V and 3 bases from J; bases unmatched to any gene: 20. The CDR3 here is CASSPAGGSGSDFGYEQYF. The CDR3 DNA follows: TGCGCCAGCAGCCCCGCCGGGGGGAGCGGGAGCGATTTCGGCTACGAGCAGTACTTC.

Judged by abundance, this clone is medium-sized. This chain links TRBV30 with TRBJ1-1, with D unclear. Trimming took off 4 bases at V and 1 base at J, with 16 bases between the two ends. The CDR3 length is 15 residues. Germline assignment: CDR1 GTSNPN and CDR2 SVGIG (reference sequence). The CDR3 protein is CAWISSARPNTEAFF. The CDR3, as DNA: TGTGCCTGGATATCGTCCGCCCGACCGAACACTGAAGCTTTCTTT.

By share, this clone counts as medium-sized. For the CDR3, the DNA is TGTGCCAGCAGCGCATTGACTAGCGGGGTGGGGAGGGAGCTGTTTTTT. It translates to CASSALTSGVGRELFF. The V and J genes are TRBV2 and TRBJ2-2; TRBD2 matches 11 bases. Germline lookup yields CDR1 SNHLY and CDR2 FYNNEI. V was clipped by 6 bases and J by 9 bases; unmatched bases: 12. The CDR3 runs to 16 residues.

The chain joins TRBV6-4 to TRBJ2-3, with 8 bases lining up with TRBD2. The germline V gene has CDR1 MRHNA and CDR2 SNTAGT. With 0 bases clipped from V and 3 bases from J, the junction kept 5 bases outside the gene matches. This CDR3 spans 16 amino acids. The CDR3 loop is CASSDSSGRGTDTQYF. For the CDR3, the DNA is TGTGCCAGCAGTGACTCCTCCGGGAGGGGTACAGATACGCAGTATTTT.

This chain links TRBV11-2 with TRBJ1-6, with 7 nucleotides matching TRBD1. The CDR3 extends over 14 amino acids. After removal of 3 bases from V and 7 bases from J, the junction contained 3 bases not matched to a gene. CDR1 is SGHAT and CDR2 is FQNNGV in the germline V gene. CDR3 sequence: CASSFTGVNSPLHF. In DNA, the CDR3 is TGTGCCAGCAGCTTTACAGGGGTCAATTCACCCCTCCACTTT.

The chain recombines TRBV5-4 with TRBJ1-2, with TRBD1 matching 7 bases. The CDR3 is made up of 13 amino acids. CDR1 and CDR2 (germline): SGHNT, YYREEE (reference sequence). J was trimmed by 4 bases and V by 5 bases; bases with no gene match: 5. CDR3 protein: CASRGQPLYGYTF. DNA for the CDR3: TGTGCCAGCAGGGGACAGCCGCTCTATGGCTACACCTTC.

This chain links TRBV6-6 with TRBJ2-3; D is perhaps TRBD1 (5 bases). The CDR3 spans 13 residues. The germline V gene encodes CDR1 MNHNY and CDR2 SVGAGI (reference sequence). V gave up 5 bases and J gave up 4 bases, with 10 bases separating them. The CDR3 loop is CASSPGFADTQYF. Written as DNA, the CDR3 is TGTGCCAGCAGTCCAGGGTTTGCAGATACGCAGTATTTT.

This clone appeared a few times. The J gene is TRBJ1-1, the V gene TRBV4-1; no clear D. The germline gives CDR1 MGHRA, CDR2 YSYEKL. There are 15 residues in the CDR3. Trimming removed 1 base at V and 6 bases at J, with 15 bases between. The CDR3 loop is CASSQGGGQVPEAFF. Written as DNA, the CDR3 is TGCGCCAGCAGCCAAGGGGGAGGGCAGGTACCTGAAGCTTTCTTT.

This chain uses TRBV27 with TRBJ2-2; the match to TRBD2 covers 9 bases. Germline values: CDR1 MNHEY, CDR2 SMNVEV (reference sequence). V dropped 6 bases and J dropped 4; count of bases not matched to a gene: 9. This CDR3 has 16 amino acids. DNA of the CDR3: TGTGCCAGCAGCTTTCGGGCGGGGGGGCCCACCGGGGAGCTGTTTTTT. Its translation: CASSFRAGGPTGELFF.

This chain connects TRBV5-6 to TRBJ1-3, with TRBD1 matching 9 bases. CDR1 and CDR2 from the germline V gene are SGHDT and YYEEEE. After removal of 1 base from V and 4 bases from J, the junction contained 6 bases not matched to a gene. The CDR3 length is 16 residues. The CDR3: CASSLLQGAAGNTIYF. Here the CDR3 DNA reads TGTGCCAGCAGCTTGCTACAGGGGGCAGCCGGAAACACCATATATTTT.

The CDR3 sequence is CASSLGLLTDTQYF. CDR3 coding DNA: TGCGCCAGCAGCTTGGGACTCCTCACAGATACGCAGTATTTT. This sequence joins TRBV5-1 and TRBJ2-3; D gene uncertain. CDR3 size: 14 residues. V lost 0 bases and J 2 bases, leaving 7 bases between the germline ends. The V gene's germline CDR1 is SGHRS and CDR2 YFSETQ. Using reference TRBV5-1 and TRBJ2-3 for the parts outside the CDR3, the full variable domain is KAGVTQTPRYLIKTRGQQVTLSCSPISGHRSVSWYQQTPGQGLQFLFEYFSETQRNKGNFPGRFSGRQFSNSRSEMNVSTLELGDSALYLCASSLGLLTDTQYFGPGTRLTVL.

Here the CDR3 DNA reads TGTGCCAGCAGCCCTAATATGGTGCTCGTTGCAGGAAACACCATATATTTT. It is translated as CASSPNMVLVAGNTIYF. V and J are TRBV5-5 and TRBJ1-3; no clear D. The V gene lost 4 bases and the J gene lost 4 bases, with 21 bases spanning the gap. This CDR3 is built from 17 residues. The germline V gene has CDR1 SGHKS and CDR2 YYEKEE (reference sequence).

V is TRBV19 and J is TRBJ1-4; D is unclear. Germline V gene data show CDR1 as LNHDA and CDR2 as SQIVND (reference sequence). V lost 4 bases, J lost 0 bases, and 9 bases lay in between. The CDR3 runs 15 residues. CDR3 protein: CASSTRGATNEKLFF. In DNA, the CDR3 is TGTGCCAGTAGTACCCGTGGGGCAACTAATGAAAAACTGTTTTTT. The entire variable domain, with the rest obtained from reference TRBV19 and TRBJ1-4, is as follows: DGGITQSPKYLFRKEGQNVTLSCEQNLNHDAMYWYRQDPGQGLRLIYYSQIVNDFQKGDIAEGYSVSREKKESFPLTVTSAQKNPTAFYLCASSTRGATNEKLFFGSGTQLSVL.

The chain recombines TRBV11-2 with TRBJ2-7, with TRBD2 identical over 12 bases. The CDR3 has 15 residues. V gave up 5 bases and J gave up 5 bases; unmatched junction bases: 7. The germline gives CDR1 SGHAT, CDR2 FQNNGV. The CDR3 region has the DNA TGTGCCAGCAGCCCTGGACTAGCGGGAAGCGACGAGCAGTACTTC. Translation gives CASSPGLAGSDEQYF. The variable domain in full, completed from reference TRBV11-2 and TRBJ2-7, reads EAGVAQSPRYKIIEKRQSVAFWCNPISGHATLYWYQQILGQGPKLLIQFQNNGVVDDSQLPKDRFSAERLKGVDSTLKIQPAKLEDSAVYLCASSPGLAGSDEQYFGPGTRLTVT.

This chain links TRBV11-2 with TRBJ2-2, with 16 bases that match TRBD2. Unmatched junction bases numbered 3, after V lost 1 base and J lost 4 bases. The CDR3 totals 18 residues. CDR1 is SGHAT, CDR2 FQNNGV, per germline. The CDR3, as DNA: TGTGCCAGCAGCTTAGTGGGACTAGCGGGGGGGTTCACCGGGGAGCTGTTTTTT. Amino acid sequence: CASSLVGLAGGFTGELFF.

The CDR3 sequence: CASSWRGMGGELFF. The DNA for the CDR3 is TGTGCCAGCAGTTGGCGGGGGATGGGTGGGGAGCTGTTTTTT. The V call is TRBV6-6, the J call TRBJ2-2; 7 bases agree with TRBD2. The length of the CDR3 is 14 residues. V shed 4 bases and J 8 bases; nucleotides not matched to a gene: 7. The germline V gene encodes CDR1 MNHNY and CDR2 SVGAGI (reference sequence).

This clone occurred a few times. The V and J genes are TRBV6-1 and TRBJ1-2; 9 bases map to TRBD1. CDR3 length: 15 residues. With 2 bases clipped from V and 8 bases from J, the junction kept 9 bases outside the gene matches. CDR1 is MNHNS and CDR2 is SASEGT in the germline V gene. The DNA for the CDR3 is TGTGCCAGCAGTGAACGAGGCAGGACAGGGGAAGGCTACACCTTC. The encoded protein is CASSERGRTGEGYTF.

This clone was counted between two and nine times. The rearrangement joins TRBV12-5 to TRBJ2-5; no clear D. The germline CDR1 and CDR2 sequences are LGHNT and FRNRAP. CDR3 size: 13 residues. Trimming took 5 bases from V and 6 from J, leaving 13 bases between them. The CDR3 here is CASGTGGQKTQYF. The DNA for the CDR3 is TGTGCTAGTGGTACTGGCGGCCAGAAGACCCAGTACTTC.

The chain joins TRBV5-1 to TRBJ1-5, with TRBD1 identical over 7 bases. Germline CDR1 reads SGHRS; CDR2 reads YFSETQ. The V and J ends lost 0 bases and 2 bases, in that order; junction bases with no gene match: 2. The CDR3 totals 15 residues. The CDR3 coding sequence is TGCGCCAGCAGCTTGGAGGGGGCGGGCAATCAGCCCCAGCATTTT. The encoded protein is CASSLEGAGNQPQHF.

The chain is built from TRBV2 and TRBJ2-7; 7 bases agree with TRBD1. CDR1 and CDR2 (germline): SNHLY, FYNNEI. The V segment lost 6 bases and the J segment 3 bases; nucleotides outside the gene matches: 8. The CDR3 contains 14 residues. The CDR3 bases are TGTGCCAGCAGAGGGAGTCAGGGGGTCTACGAGCAGTACTTC. It codes for CASRGSQGVYEQYF.

The V gene is TRBV5-1, the J gene TRBJ2-5, with 15 bases lining up with TRBD2. The germline V gene has CDR1 SGHRS and CDR2 YFSETQ. V lost 3 bases to trimming and J lost 5 bases; unmatched junction nucleotides: 5. The CDR3 is 16 amino acids. The CDR3 coding sequence is TGCGCCAGCAGCTGGAGGACTAGCGGGAGGGTGGAGACCCAGTACTTC. It yields the protein CASSWRTSGRVETQYF.

The chain couples TRBV9 to TRBJ1-2, with D perhaps matching TRBD1 (5 bases). The CDR3 is made up of 14 amino acids. Between the trimmed V and J ends, which lost 4 bases and 5 bases, there was a span of 15 bases. The germline V gene has CDR1 SGDLS and CDR2 YYNGEE. CDR3 amino acids: CASSRLVGGYGYTF. The CDR3 DNA follows: TGTGCCAGCAGCCGTCTTGTGGGGGGATATGGCTACACCTTC.

The V call is TRBV9, the J call TRBJ2-5; 7 nucleotides match TRBD1. There are 16 residues in the CDR3. V shed 4 bases and J 2 bases; nucleotides not matched to a gene: 11. Germline-derived CDR1 and CDR2 are SGDLS and YYNGEE. CDR3 DNA sequence: TGTGCCAGCAGCTTCCTAGGTAGGGGGCGACAAGAGACCCAGTACTTC. This encodes CASSFLGRGRQETQYF.

The chain uses TRBV21-1 and TRBJ1-6. TRBV21-1 is marked as a pseudogene. The CDR3 covers 15 residues. The CDR3: CASSRGRSYNSPLHF. For the CDR3, the DNA is TGTGCCAGCAGCAGGGGGAGGTCCTATAATTCACCCCTCCACTTT.

This clone was observed a handful of times. The rearrangement joins TRBV5-5 to TRBJ1-1; D is possibly TRBD1 (5 bases). Looked up from germline, CDR1 is SGHKS and CDR2 is YYEKEE (reference sequence). V was trimmed by 7 bases and J by 5 bases, leaving 12 bases between them. CDR3 length equals 12 residues. CDR3 residues: CASGGGGTEAFF. The CDR3 DNA sequence: TGTGCCAGCGGAGGCGGGGGGACTGAAGCTTTCTTT.

This clone turned up a few times. The chain links TRBV6-5 to TRBJ1-2; tentatively, D is TRBD1 (6 bases). Germline CDR1 is MNHEY and CDR2 is SVGAGI. This CDR3 region has 14 residues. With 7 bases removed from V and 4 bases from J, the gap between germline ends came to 16 bases. The CDR3 loop is CASTNGGGFYGYTF. CDR3 sequence (DNA): TGTGCCAGCACAAACGGGGGCGGCTTCTATGGCTACACCTTC.

The chain employs TRBV6-6 and TRBJ2-2; TRBD2 aligns across 7 bases. Unmatched junction bases numbered 3, after V lost 8 bases and J lost 6 bases. The CDR3 length is 12 residues. Germline V CDR1 and CDR2: MNHNY, SVGAGI (reference sequence). As DNA, the CDR3 is TGTGCCAGCGAAGCGGGATCCGGGGAGCTGTTTTTT. It translates to CASEAGSGELFF.